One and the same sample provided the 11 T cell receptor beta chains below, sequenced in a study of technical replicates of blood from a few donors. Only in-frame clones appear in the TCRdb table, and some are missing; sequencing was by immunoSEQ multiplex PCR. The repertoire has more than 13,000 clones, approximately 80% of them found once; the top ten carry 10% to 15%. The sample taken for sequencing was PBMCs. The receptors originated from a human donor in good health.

The CDR3 bases are TGTGCCAGCCGAACAGGGACTGAAGCTTTCTTT. Residues: CASRTGTEAFF. The chain joins TRBV2 to TRBJ1-1; D may be TRBD1 (6 bases). Germline-derived CDR1 and CDR2 are SNHLY and FYNNEI. CDR3 length: 11 residues. Trimming shortened V by 8 bases and J by 5 bases, and 9 bases separated the two germline ends.

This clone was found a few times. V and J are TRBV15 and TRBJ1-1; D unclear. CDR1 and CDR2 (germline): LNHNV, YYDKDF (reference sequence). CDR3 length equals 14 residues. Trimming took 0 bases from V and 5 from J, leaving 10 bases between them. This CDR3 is CATSRDPEATEAFF. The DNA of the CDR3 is TGTGCCACCAGCAGAGATCCGGAGGCGACTGAAGCTTTCTTT.

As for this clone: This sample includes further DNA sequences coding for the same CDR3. The CDR3 sequence is CASTQGNQPQHF. CDR3 nucleotides: TGTGCCAGCACGCAGGGGAACCAGCCCCAGCATTTT. J is TRBJ1-5 and V is TRBV6-6; possibly TRBD1 for D (6 bases). The CDR3 is 12 residues long. Per germline, CDR1 MNHNY and CDR2 SVGAGI (reference sequence). V was clipped by 7 bases and J by 7 bases, with 11 bases between them.

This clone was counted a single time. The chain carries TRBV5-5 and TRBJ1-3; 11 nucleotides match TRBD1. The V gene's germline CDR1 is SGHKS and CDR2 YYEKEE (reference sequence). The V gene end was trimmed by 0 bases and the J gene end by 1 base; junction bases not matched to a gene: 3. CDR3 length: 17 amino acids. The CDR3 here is CASSLAGQGVSGNTIYF. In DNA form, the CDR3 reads TGTGCCAGCAGCTTGGCGGGACAGGGGGTTTCTGGAAACACCATATATTTT.

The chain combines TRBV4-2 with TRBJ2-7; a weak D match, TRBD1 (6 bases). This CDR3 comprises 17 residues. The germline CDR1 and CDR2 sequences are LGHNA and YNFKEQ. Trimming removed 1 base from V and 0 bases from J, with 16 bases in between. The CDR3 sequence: CASSQGTSGDPSYEQYF. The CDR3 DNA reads TGTGCCAGCAGCCAAGGAACGTCAGGGGATCCCTCCTACGAGCAGTACTTC.

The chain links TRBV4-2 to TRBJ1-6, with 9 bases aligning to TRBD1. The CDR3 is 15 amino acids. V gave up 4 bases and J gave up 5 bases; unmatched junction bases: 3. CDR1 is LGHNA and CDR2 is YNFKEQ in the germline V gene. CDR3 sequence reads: CASSLGTGNNSPLHF. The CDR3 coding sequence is TGTGCCAGCAGCCTCGGGACAGGGAATAATTCACCCCTCCACTTT.

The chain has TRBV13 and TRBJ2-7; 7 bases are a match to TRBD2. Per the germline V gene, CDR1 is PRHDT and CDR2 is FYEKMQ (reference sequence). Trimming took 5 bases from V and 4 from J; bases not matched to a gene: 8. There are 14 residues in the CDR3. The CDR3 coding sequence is TGTGCCAGCAGCCGCGGGACTACTCGGTACGAGCAGTACTTC. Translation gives CASSRGTTRYEQYF.

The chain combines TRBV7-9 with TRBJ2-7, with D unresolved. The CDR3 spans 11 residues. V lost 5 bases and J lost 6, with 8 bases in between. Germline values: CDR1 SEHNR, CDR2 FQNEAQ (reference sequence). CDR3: CASSPTGEQYF. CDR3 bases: TGTGCCAGCAGCCCGACGGGCGAGCAGTACTTC.

The CDR3 sequence is CASSSEQSSYEQYF. The CDR3 region has the DNA TGTGCCAGCAGCTCGGAGCAGAGCTCCTACGAGCAGTACTTC. This chain joins TRBV5-6 and TRBJ2-7; D is undetermined. Germline lookup yields CDR1 SGHDT and CDR2 YYEEEE. The V end was cut by 3 bases, the J end by 0 bases, with 10 bases between. CDR3 length equals 14 residues. Supplemented by reference TRBV5-6 and TRBJ2-7, the full variable domain reads DAGVTQSPTHLIKTRGQQVTLRCSPKSGHDTVSWYQQALGQGPQFIFQYYEEEERQRGNFPDRFSGHQFPNYSSELNVNALLLGDSALYLCASSSEQSSYEQYFGPGTRLTVT.

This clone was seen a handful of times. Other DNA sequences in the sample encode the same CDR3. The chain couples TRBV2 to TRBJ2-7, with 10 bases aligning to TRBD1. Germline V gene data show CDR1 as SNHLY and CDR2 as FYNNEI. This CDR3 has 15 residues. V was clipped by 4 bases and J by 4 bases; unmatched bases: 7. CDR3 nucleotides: TGTGCCAGCAGTGCCACCGGGACAGGGGTATACGAGCAGTACTTC. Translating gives CASSATGTGVYEQYF.

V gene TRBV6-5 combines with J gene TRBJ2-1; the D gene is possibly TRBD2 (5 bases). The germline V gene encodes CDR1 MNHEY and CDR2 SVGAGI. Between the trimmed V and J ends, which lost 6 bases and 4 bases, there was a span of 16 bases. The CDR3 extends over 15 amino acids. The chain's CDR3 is CASRTPSGSYNEQFF. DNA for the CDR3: TGTGCCAGCAGAACCCCCAGCGGATCGTACAATGAGCAGTTCTTC.